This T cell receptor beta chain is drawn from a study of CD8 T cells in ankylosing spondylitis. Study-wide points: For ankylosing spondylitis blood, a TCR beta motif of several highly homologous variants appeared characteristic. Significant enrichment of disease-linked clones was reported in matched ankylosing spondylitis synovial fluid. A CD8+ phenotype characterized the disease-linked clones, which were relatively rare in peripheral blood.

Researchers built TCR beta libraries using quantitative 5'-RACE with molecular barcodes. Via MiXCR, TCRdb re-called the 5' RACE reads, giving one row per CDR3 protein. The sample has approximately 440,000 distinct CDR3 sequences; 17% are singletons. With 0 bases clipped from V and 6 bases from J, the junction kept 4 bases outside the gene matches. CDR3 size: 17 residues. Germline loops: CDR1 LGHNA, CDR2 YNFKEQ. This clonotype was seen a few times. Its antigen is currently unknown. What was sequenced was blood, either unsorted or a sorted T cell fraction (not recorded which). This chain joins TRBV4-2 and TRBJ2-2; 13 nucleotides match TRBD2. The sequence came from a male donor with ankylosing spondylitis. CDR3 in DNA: TGTGCCAGCAGCCAAGAAGTGGGACTAGCGGGGCCCGGGGAGCTGTTTTTT. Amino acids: CASSQEVGLAGPGELFF.